These T cell receptor beta chains were read from a single sample in a study of shared clonotypes between healthy human individuals. Sequenced by immunoSEQ multiplex PCR; TCRdb stores in-frame clones only, minus some. There are about 600,000 clones in the sample; about 96% occur only once, and roughly 0.05% lies in the top ten. Specimen: naive CD4+ T cells sorted from blood. These receptors were taken from a woman under 40 in good health. The CDR3 runs from the conserved cysteine through the conserved F or W. Size tells how often a clone was seen (once, few, many) or the class of an expanded clone, and some rows leave it out.

v_gene	abundance	j_gene	CDR3aa
TRBV7-9	-	TRBJ1-2	CASSLPGPDGYTF
TRBV18	-	TRBJ1-4	CASSPPVATNEKLFF
TRBV7-9	few	TRBJ2-1	CASSLALAGEQFF
TRBV30	once	TRBJ1-2	CAWSGQGSGGYTF
TRBV28	-	TRBJ1-2	CASSNGQVPGYTF
TRBV6-5	-	TRBJ1-1	CASSYPSGVVAFF
TRBV28	once	TRBJ1-5	CASSRKLGQGINQPQHF
TRBV5-1	-	TRBJ2-3	CASSGASSSTTDTQYF
TRBV7-9	-	TRBJ2-3	CASSLVLGTGTDTQYF
TRBV28	-	TRBJ1-5	CASSFGGRGSNQPQHF
TRBV28	-	TRBJ2-1	CASSPRQAVSYNEQFF
TRBV15	-	TRBJ2-3	CATSRDARGRTDTQYF
TRBV11-2	-	TRBJ2-2	CASSLTHANTGELFF